Below, 3 T cell receptor beta chains from the same sample are listed, as sequenced in a study of T cell repertoires in cytomegalovirus infection (dated by TCRdb to the late 2010s). The instrument given in TCRdb is Illumina HiSeq 1500. The public reads were run again by TCRdb, first through fastp at Q25 and then through MiXCR, and only productive beta chains were kept. When rows share a CDR3 protein, they turn into one entry using the most common DNA and genes. This sample comprises about 230,000 distinct CDR3 sequences, 22% of them detected only once. Around a sixth of the sample lies in the top ten. Sequenced input: CD8+ T cells from PBMCs. The receptor set was obtained from a human donor in good health (CMV status not recorded). Some clones in this sample may be carry-over from other donors' samples.

A word on this clonotype: This could be a read error, since a much larger clone is one nucleotide away. The chain combines TRBV7-8 with TRBJ2-7; unclear D gene. The CDR3 contains 16 residues. Germline CDR1 is SGHVS and CDR2 is FQNEAQ. The CDR3 DNA sequence: TGTGTCAGCAGCTTAGAGGTTCCCGGACGGAACTACGAGCAGTACTTC. Its protein product is CVSSLEVPGRNYEQYF.

This clonotype was counted at least ten times. This chain uses TRBV7-9 with TRBJ2-5; D gene ambiguous. Trimming shortened V by 5 bases and J by 3 bases, and 13 bases separated the two germline ends. Looked up from germline, CDR1 is SEHNR and CDR2 is FQNEAQ (reference sequence). CDR3 size: 14 residues. Here the CDR3 reads CASSHPRSKETQYF. The CDR3 bases are TGTGCCAGCAGCCACCCCCGGTCTAAAGAGACCCAGTACTTC.

The rearrangement joins TRBV2 to TRBJ2-2; D is ambiguous. CDR3 length equals 12 residues. Trimming took off 3 bases at V and 8 bases at J, with 7 bases between the two ends. Germline V gene data show CDR1 as SNHLY and CDR2 as FYNNEI. DNA for the CDR3: TGTGCCAGCAGTGATACGGCGGGGGAGCTGTTTTTT. It encodes CASSDTAGELFF.